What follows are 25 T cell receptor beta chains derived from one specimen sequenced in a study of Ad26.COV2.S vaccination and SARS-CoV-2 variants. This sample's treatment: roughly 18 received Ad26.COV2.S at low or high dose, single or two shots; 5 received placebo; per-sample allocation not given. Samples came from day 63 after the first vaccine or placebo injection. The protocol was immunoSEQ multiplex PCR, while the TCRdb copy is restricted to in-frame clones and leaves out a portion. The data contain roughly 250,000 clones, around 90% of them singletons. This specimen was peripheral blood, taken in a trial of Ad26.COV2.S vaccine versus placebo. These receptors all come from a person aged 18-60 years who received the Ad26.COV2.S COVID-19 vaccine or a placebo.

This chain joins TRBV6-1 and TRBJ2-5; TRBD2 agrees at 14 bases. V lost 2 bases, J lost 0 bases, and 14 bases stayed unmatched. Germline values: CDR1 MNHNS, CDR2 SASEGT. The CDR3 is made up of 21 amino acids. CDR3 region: CASSESPGLAGEGEYQETQYF. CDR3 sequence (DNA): TGTGCCAGCAGTGAATCCCCGGGACTAGCGGGAGAGGGGGAGTACCAAGAGACCCAGTACTTC.

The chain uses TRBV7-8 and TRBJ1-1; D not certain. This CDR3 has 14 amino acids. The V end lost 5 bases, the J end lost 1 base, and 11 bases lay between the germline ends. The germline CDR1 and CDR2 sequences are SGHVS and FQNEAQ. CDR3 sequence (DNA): TGTGCCAGCAGCGTCGGACCTCCGAACACTGAAGCTTTCTTT. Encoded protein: CASSVGPPNTEAFF. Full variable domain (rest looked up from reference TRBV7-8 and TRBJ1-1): GAGVSQSPRYKVAKRGQDVALRCDPISGHVSLFWYQQALGQGPEFLTYFQNEAQLDKSGLPSDRFFAERPEGSVSTLKIQRTQQEDSAVYLCASSVGPPNTEAFFGQGTRLTVV.

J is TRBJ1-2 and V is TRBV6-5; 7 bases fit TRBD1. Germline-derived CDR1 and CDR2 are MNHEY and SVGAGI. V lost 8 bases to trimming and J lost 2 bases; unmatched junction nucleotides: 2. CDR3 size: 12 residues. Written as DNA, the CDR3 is TGTGCCAGCGGAGGGGGCAACTATGGCTACACCTTC. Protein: CASGGGNYGYTF.

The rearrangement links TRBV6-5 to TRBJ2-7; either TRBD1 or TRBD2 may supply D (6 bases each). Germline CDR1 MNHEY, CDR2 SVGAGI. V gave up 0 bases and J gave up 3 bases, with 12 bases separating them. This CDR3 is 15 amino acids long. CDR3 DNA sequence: TGTGCCAGCAGTTACTCCCTACAGGGACTCTACGAGCAGTACTTC. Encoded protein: CASSYSLQGLYEQYF.

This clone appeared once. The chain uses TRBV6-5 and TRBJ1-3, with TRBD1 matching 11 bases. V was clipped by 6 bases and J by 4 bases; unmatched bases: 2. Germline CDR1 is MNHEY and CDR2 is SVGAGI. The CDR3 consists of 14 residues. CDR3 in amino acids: CASRDRGHGNTIYF. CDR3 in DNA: TGTGCCAGCAGGGACAGGGGGCACGGAAACACCATATATTTT.

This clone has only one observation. The CDR3 DNA sequence: TGTGCCAGCAGGAGAGAACCAGGGGGTAAAGGCGAGCAGTACTTC. Protein: CASRREPGGKGEQYF. The genes are TRBV6-5 and TRBJ2-7; the match to TRBD1 covers 7 bases. The CDR3 totals 15 residues. Germline V gene lookup returns CDR1 MNHEY and CDR2 SVGAGI. V trimming: 6 bases; J trimming: 6 bases; junction bases outside the gene matches: 14.

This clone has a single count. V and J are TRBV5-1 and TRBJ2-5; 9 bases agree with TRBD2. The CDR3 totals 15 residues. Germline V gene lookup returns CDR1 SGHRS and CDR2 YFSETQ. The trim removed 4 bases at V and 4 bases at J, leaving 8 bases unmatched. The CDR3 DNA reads TGCGCCAGCAGCCTGGGCGGGGGGGCTATAGAGACCCAGTACTTC. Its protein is CASSLGGGAIETQYF.

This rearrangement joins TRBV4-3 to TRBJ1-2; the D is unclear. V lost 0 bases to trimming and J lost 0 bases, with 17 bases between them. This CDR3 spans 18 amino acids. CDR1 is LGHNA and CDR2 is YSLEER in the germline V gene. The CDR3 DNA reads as TGCGCCAGCAGCCAAGATCTAGGGTACATGGATACTAACTATGGCTACACCTTC. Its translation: CASSQDLGYMDTNYGYTF.

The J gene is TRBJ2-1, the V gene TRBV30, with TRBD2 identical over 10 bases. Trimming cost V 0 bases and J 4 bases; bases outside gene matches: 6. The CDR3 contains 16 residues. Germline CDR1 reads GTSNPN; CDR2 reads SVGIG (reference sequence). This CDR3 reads CAWSVPLAGVYNEQFF. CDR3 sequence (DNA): TGTGCCTGGAGTGTACCCCTAGCGGGGGTTTACAATGAGCAGTTCTTC.

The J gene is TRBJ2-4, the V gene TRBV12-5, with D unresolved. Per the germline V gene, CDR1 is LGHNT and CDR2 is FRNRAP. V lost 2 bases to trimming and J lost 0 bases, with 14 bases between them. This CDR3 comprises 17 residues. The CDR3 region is CASGLFRQALAKNIQYF. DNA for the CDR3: TGTGCTAGTGGTTTGTTCCGACAAGCCCTAGCCAAAAACATTCAGTACTTC.

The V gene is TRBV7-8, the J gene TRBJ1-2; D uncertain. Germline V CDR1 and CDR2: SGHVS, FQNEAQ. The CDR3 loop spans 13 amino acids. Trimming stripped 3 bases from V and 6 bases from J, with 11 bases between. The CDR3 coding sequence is TGTGCCAGCAGCTTCTCCCGGACCAATGGCTACACCTTC. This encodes CASSFSRTNGYTF.

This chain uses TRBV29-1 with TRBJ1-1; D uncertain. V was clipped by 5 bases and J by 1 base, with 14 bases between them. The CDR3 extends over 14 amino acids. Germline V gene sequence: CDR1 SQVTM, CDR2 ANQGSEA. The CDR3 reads CSVLSRTGNTEAFF. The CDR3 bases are TGCAGCGTTTTAAGCCGGACGGGGAACACTGAAGCTTTCTTT. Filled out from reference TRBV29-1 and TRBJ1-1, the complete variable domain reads SAVISQKPSRDICQRGTSLTIQCQVDSQVTMMFWYRQQPGQSLTLIATANQGSEATYESGFVIDKFPISRPNLTFSTLTVSNMSPEDSSIYLCSVLSRTGNTEAFFGQGTRLTVV.

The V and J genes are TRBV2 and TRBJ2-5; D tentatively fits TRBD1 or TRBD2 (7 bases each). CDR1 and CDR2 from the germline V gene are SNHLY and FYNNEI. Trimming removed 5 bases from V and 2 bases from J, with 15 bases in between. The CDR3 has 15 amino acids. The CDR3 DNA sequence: TGTGCCAGCAGTCCGCCAGGGGGGGGACAAGAGACCCAGTACTTC. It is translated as CASSPPGGGQETQYF.

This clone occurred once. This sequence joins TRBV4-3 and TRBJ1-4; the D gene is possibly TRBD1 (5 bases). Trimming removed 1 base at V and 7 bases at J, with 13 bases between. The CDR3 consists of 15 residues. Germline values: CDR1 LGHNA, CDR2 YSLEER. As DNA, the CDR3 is TGCGCCAGCAGCCAAGTCGTGGGGGTTGGTGAAAAACTGTTTTTT. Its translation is CASSQVVGVGEKLFF.

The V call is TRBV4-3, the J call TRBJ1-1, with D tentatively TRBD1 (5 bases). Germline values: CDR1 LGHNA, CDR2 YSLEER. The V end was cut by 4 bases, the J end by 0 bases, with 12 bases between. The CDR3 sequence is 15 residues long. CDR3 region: CASSPGRGMNTEAFF. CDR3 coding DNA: TGCGCCAGCAGCCCCGGACGGGGGATGAACACTGAAGCTTTCTTT.

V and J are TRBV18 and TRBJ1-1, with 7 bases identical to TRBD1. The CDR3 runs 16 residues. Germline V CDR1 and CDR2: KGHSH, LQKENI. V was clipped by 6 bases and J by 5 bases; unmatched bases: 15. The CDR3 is CASSPIEGQGVTEAFF. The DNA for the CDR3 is TGTGCCAGCTCCCCAATCGAGGGGCAGGGGGTGACTGAAGCTTTCTTT.

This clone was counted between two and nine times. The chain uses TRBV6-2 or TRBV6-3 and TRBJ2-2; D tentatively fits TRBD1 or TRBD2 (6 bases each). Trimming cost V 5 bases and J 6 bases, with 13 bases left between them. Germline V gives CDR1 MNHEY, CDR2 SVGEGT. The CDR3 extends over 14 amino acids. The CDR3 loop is CASSHPRGAGELFF. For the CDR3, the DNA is TGTGCCAGCAGTCACCCTAGGGGGGCCGGGGAGCTGTTTTTT.

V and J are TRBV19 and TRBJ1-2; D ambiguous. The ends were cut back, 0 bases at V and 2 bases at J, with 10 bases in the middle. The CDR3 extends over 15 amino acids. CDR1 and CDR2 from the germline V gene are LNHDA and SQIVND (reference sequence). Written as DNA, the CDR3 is TGTGCCAGTAGTATAGAACAGTTCGCCAACTATGGCTACACCTTC. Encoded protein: CASSIEQFANYGYTF.

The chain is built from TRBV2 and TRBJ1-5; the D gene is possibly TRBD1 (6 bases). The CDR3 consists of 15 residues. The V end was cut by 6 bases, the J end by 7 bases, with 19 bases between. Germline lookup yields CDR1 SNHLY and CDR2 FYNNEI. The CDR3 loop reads CASRPDRTLGQPQHF. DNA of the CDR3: TGTGCCAGCAGGCCTGACAGGACCTTGGGCCAGCCCCAGCATTTT.

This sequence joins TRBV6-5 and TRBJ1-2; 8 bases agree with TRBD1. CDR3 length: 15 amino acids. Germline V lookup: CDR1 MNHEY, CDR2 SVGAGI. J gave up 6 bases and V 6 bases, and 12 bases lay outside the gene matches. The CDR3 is CASRDREVFPNGYTF. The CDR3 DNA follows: TGTGCCAGCAGGGACAGGGAGGTGTTTCCCAATGGCTACACCTTC.

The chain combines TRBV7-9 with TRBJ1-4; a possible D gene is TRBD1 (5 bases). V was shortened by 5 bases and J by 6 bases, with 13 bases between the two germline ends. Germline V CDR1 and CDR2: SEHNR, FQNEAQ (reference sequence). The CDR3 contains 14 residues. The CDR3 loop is CASSPDGAYEKLFF. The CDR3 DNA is TGTGCCAGCAGCCCAGACGGGGCTTATGAAAAACTGTTTTTT.

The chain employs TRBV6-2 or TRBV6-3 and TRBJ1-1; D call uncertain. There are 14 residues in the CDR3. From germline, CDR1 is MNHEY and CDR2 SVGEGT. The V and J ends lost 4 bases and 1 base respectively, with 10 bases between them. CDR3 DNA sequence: TGTGCCAGCAGTTGGATCCAACAGAACACTGAAGCTTTCTTT. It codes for CASSWIQQNTEAFF.

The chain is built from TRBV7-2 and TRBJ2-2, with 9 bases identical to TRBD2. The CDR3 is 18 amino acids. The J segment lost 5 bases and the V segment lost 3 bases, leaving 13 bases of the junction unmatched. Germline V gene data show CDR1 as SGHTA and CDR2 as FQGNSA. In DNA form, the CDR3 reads TGTGCCAGCAGCTTGTTTGTTAGCGGGAGAGGACGAACCGGGGAGCTGTTTTTT. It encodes CASSLFVSGRGRTGELFF.

The chain's CDR3 is CASNEGLAYNEQFF. For the CDR3, the DNA is TGTGCCAGCAACGAAGGACTAGCGTACAATGAGCAGTTCTTC. The gene calls are TRBV5-4 and TRBJ2-1, with 9 bases that match TRBD2. The CDR3 is 14 amino acids. With 6 bases clipped from V and 4 bases from J, the junction kept 5 bases outside the gene matches. Germline loops: CDR1 SGHNT, CDR2 YYREEE (reference sequence).

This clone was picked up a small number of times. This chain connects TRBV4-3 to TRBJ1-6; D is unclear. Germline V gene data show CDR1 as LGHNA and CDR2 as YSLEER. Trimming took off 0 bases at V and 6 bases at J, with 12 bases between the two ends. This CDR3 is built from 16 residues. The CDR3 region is CASSQDGTAGNSPLHF. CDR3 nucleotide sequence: TGCGCCAGCAGCCAAGATGGCACAGCGGGTAATTCACCCCTCCACTTT.